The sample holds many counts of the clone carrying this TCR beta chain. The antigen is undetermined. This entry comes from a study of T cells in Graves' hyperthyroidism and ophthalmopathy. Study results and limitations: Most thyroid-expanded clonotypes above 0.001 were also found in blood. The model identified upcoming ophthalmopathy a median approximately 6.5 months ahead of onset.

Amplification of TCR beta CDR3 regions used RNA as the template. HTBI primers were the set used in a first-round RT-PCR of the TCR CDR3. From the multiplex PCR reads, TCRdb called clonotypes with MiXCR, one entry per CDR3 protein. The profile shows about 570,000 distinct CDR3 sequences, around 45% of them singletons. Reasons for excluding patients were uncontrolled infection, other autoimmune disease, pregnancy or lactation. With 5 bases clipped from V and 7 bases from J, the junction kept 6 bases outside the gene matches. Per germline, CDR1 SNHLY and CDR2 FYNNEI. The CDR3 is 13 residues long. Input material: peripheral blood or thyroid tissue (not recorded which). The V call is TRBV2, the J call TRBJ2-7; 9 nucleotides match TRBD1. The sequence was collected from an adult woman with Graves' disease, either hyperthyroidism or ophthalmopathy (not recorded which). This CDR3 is CASSSDRGGEQYF. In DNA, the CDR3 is TGTGCCAGCAGTTCGGACAGGGGTGGGGAGCAGTACTTC.